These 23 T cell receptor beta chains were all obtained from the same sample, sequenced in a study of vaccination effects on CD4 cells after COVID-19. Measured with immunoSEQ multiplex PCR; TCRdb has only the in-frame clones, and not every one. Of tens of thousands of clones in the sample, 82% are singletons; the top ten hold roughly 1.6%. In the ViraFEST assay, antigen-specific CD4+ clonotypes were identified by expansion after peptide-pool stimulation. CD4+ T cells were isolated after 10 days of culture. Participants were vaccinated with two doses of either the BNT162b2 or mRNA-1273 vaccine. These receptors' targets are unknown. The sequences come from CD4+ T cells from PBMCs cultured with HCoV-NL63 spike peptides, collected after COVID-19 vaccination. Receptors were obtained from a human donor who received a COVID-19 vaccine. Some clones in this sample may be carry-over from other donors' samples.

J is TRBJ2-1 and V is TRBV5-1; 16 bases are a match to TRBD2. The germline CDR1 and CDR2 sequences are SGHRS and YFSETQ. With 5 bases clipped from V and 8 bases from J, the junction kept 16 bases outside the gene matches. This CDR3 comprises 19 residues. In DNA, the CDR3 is TGCGCCAGCAGGACATCCGGGACTAGCGGGGGGGCCTCCCTTGATGAGCAGTTCTTC. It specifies CASRTSGTSGGASLDEQFF.

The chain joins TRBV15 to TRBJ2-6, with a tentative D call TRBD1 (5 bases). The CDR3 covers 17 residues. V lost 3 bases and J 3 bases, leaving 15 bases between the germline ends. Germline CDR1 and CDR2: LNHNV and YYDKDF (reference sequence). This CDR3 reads CATSSQVGVYGANVLTF. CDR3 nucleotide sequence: TGTGCCACCAGCAGCCAGGTAGGGGTTTATGGGGCCAACGTCCTGACTTTC.

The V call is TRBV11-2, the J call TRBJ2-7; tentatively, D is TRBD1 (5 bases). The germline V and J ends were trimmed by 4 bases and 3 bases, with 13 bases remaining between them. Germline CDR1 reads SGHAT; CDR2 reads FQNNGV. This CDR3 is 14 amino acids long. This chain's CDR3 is CASSCPVQVYEQYV. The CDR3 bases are TGTGCCAGCAGCTGTCCGGTACAGGTCTACGAGCAGTACGTC.

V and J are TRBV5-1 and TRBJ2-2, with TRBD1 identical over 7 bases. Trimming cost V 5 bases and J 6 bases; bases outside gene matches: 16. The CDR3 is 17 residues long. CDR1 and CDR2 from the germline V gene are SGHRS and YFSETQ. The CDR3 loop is CASRMTPDRVPAGELFF. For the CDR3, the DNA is TGCGCCAGCAGGATGACCCCCGACAGGGTGCCGGCCGGGGAGCTGTTTTTT.

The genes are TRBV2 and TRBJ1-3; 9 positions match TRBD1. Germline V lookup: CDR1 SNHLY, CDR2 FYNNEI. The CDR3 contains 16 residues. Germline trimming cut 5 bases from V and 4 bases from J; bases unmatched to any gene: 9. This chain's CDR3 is CASSRGTGYLGNTIYF. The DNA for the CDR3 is TGTGCCAGCAGTAGGGGGACAGGGTACCTCGGAAACACCATATATTTT.

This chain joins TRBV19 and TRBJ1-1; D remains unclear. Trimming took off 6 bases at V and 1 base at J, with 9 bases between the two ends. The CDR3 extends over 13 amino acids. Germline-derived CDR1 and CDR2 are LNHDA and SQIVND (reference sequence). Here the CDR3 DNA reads TGTGCCAGTAGCGACGGGAGGAACACTGAAGCTTTCTTT. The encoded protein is CASSDGRNTEAFF.

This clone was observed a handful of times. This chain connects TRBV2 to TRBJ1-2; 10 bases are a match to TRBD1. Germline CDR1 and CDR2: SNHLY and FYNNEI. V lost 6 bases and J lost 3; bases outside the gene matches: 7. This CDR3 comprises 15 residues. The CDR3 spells CASRAGQGLYYGYTF. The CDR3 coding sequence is TGTGCCAGCAGGGCGGGACAGGGGCTGTACTATGGCTACACCTTC.

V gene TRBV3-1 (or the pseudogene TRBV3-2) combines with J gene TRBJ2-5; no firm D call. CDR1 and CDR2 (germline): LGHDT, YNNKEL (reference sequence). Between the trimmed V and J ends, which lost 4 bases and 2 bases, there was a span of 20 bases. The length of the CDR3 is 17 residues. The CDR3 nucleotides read TGTGCCAGCAGCCCCATGAGCTTGGCGGTTCGGCAAGAGACCCAGTACTTC. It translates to CASSPMSLAVRQETQYF.

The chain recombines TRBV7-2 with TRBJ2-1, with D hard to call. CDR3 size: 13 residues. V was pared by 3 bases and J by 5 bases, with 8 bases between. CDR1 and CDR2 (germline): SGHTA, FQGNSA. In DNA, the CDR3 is TGTGCCAGCAGCTTCGCTCCGAACAATGAGCAGTTCTTC. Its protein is CASSFAPNNEQFF.

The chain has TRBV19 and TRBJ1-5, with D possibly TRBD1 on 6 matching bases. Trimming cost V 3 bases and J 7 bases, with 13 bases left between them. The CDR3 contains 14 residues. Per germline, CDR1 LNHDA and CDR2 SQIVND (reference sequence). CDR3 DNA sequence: TGTGCCAGTAGTATCGTAGGTCAGGGGCAGCCCCAGCATTTT. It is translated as CASSIVGQGQPQHF.

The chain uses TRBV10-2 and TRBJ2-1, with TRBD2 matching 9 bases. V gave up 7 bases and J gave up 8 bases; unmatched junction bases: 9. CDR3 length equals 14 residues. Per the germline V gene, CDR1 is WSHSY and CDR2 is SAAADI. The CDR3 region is CASTVAGGPYEQFF. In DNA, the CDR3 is TGCGCCAGCACCGTGGCGGGGGGGCCCTATGAGCAGTTCTTC.

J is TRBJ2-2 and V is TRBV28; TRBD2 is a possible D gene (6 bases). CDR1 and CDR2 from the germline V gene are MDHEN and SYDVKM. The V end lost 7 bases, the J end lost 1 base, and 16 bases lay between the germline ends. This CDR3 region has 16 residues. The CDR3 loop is CASIDWRGRNTGELFF. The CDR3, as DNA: TGTGCCAGCATCGATTGGCGGGGCCGGAACACCGGGGAGCTGTTTTTT.

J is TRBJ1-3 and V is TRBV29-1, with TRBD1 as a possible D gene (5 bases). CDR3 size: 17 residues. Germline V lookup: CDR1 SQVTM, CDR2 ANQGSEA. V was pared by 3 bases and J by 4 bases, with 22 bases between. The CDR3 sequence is CSVEVAGKGVSGNTIYF. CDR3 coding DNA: TGCAGCGTTGAGGTAGCAGGGAAGGGAGTCTCCGGAAACACCATATATTTT.

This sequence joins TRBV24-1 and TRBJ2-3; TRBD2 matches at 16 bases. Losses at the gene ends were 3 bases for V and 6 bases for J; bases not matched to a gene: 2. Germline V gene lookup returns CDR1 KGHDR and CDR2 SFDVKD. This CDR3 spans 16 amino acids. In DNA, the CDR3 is TGTGCCACCAGTGATCCGGGACTAGCGGGGGGGGATACGCAGTATTTT. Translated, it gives CATSDPGLAGGDTQYF.

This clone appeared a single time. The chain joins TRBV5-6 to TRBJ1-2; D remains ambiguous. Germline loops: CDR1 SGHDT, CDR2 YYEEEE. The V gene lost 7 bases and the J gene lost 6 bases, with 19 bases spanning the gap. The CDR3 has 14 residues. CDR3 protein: CASRPRTNPNGYTF. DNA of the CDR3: TGTGCCAGCCGCCCAAGAACCAACCCTAATGGCTACACCTTC.

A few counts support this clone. CDR3 loop: CATQGQPDTQYF. In DNA, the CDR3 is TGTGCCACCCAGGGACAGCCGGATACGCAGTATTTT. The chain employs TRBV7-9 and TRBJ2-3, with 7 bases lining up with TRBD1. The CDR3 is 12 amino acids. The V segment lost 10 bases and the J segment 6 bases; nucleotides outside the gene matches: 7. The V gene's germline CDR1 is SEHNR and CDR2 FQNEAQ (reference sequence).

The CDR3 sequence is CASPGFSYDTQYF. CDR3 nucleotide sequence: TGTGCCAGCCCCGGGTTTTCCTACGATACGCAGTATTTT. V is TRBV5-8 and J is TRBJ2-3; unclear D gene. From germline, CDR1 is SGHTS and CDR2 YDEGEE. Trimming shortened V by 7 bases and J by 6 bases, and 15 bases separated the two germline ends. The length of the CDR3 is 13 residues.

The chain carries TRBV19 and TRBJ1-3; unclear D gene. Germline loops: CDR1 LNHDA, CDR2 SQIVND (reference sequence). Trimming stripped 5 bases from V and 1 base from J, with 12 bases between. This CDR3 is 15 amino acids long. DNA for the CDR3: TGTGCCAGTAGTCAAGACATATCTTCTGGAAACACCATATATTTT. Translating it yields CASSQDISSGNTIYF.

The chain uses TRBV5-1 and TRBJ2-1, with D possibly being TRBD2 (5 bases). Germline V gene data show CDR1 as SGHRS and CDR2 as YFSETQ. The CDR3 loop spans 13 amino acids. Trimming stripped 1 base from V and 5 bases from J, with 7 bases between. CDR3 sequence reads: CASSLTGNNEQFF. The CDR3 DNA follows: TGCGCCAGCAGCTTGACCGGGAACAATGAGCAGTTCTTC.

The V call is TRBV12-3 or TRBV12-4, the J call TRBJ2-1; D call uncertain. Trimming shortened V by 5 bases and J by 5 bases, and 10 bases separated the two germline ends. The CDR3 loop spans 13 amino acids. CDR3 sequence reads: CASSLSSNNEQFF. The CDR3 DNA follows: TGTGCCAGCAGTCTATCTTCAAACAATGAGCAGTTCTTC.

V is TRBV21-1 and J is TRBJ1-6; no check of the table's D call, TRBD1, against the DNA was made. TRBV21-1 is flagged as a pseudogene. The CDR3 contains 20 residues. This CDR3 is CASSKRTVFPPSSYNSPLHF. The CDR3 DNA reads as TGTGCCAGCAGCAAAAGGACAGTATTCCCTCCTAGCTCCTATAATTCACCCCTCCACTTT.

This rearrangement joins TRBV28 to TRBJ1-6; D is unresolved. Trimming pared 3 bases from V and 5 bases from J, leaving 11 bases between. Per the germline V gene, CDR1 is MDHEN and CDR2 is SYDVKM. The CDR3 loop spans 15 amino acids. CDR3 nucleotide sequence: TGTGCCAGCAGTTTTGTGGAGATCGATAATTCACCCCTCCACTTT. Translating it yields CASSFVEIDNSPLHF. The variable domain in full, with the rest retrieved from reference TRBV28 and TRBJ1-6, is DVKVTQSSRYLVKRTGEKVFLECVQDMDHENMFWYRQDPGLGLRLIYFSYDVKMKEKGDIPEGYSVSREKKERFSLILESASTNQTSMYLCASSFVEIDNSPLHFGNGTRLTVT.

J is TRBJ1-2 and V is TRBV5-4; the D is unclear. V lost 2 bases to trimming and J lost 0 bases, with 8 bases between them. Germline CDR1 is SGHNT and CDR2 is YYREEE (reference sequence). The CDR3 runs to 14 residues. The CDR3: CASSFKGTNYGYTF. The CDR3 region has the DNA TGTGCCAGCAGCTTCAAGGGAACTAACTATGGCTACACCTTC.